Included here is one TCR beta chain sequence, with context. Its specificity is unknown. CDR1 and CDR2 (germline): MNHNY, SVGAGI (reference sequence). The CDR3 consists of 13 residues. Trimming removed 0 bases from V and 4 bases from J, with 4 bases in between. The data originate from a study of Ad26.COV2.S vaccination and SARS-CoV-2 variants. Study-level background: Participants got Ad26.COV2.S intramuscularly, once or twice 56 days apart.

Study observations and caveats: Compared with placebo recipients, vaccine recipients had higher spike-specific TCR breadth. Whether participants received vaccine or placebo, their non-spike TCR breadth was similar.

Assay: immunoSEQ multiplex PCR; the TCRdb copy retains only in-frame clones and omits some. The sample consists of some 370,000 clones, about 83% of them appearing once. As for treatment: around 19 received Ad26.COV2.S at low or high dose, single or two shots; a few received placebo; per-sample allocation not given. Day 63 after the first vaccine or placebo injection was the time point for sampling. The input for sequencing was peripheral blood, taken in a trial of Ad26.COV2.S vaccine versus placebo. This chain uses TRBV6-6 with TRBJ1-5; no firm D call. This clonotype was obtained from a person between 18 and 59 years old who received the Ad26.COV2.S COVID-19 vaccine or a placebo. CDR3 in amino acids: CASSYSWNQPQHF. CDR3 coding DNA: TGTGCCAGCAGTTACTCGTGGAATCAGCCCCAGCATTTT.